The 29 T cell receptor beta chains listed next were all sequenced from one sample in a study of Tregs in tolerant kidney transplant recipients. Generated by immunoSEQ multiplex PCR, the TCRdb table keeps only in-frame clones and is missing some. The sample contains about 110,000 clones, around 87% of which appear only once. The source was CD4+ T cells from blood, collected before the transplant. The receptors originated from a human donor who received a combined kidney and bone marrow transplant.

Here the CDR3 DNA reads TGTGCCAGCTCACCGGAGGACAGCCCTAACTATGGCTACACCTTC. It translates to CASSPEDSPNYGYTF. V usage is TRBV18 and J usage is TRBJ1-2, with TRBD1 as a possible D gene (6 bases). Trimming cost V 3 bases and J 0 bases, with 11 bases left between them. The CDR3 is 15 residues long. Germline CDR1 KGHSH, CDR2 LQKENI.

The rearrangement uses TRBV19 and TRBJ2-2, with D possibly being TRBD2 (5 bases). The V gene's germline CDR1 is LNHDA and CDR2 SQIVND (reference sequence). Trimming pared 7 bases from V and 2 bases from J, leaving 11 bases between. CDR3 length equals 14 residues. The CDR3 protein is CASKASYNTGELFF. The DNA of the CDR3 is TGTGCCAGTAAGGCTAGCTATAACACCGGGGAGCTGTTTTTT.

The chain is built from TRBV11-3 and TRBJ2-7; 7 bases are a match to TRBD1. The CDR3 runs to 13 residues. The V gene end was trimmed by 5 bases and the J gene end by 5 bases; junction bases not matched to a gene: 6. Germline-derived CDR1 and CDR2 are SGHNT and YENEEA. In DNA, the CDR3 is TGTGCCAGCAGCACCACAGGGGCCCACGAGCAGTACTTC. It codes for CASSTTGAHEQYF.

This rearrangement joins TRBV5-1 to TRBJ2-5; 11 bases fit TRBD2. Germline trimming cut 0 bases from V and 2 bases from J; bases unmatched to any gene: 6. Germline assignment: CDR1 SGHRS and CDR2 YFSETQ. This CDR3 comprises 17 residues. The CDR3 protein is CASSLGASGGRQETQYF. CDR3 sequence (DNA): TGCGCCAGCAGCTTGGGGGCTAGCGGGGGGCGGCAAGAGACCCAGTACTTC. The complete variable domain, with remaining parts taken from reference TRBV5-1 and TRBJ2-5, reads KAGVTQTPRYLIKTRGQQVTLSCSPISGHRSVSWYQQTPGQGLQFLFEYFSETQRNKGNFPGRFSGRQFSNSRSEMNVSTLELGDSALYLCASSLGASGGRQETQYFGPGTRLLVL.

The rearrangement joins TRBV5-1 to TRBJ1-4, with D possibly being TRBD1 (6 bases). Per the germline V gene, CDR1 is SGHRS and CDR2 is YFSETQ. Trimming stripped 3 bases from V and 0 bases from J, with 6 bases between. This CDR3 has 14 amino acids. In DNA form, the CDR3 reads TGCGCCAGCAGCTGGACAGCAACTAATGAAAAACTGTTTTTT. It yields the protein CASSWTATNEKLFF.

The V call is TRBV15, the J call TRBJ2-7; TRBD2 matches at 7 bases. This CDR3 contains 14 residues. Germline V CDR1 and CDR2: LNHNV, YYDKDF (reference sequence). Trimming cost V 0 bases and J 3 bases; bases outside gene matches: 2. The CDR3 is CATSREGGVYEQYF. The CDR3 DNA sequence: TGTGCCACCAGCAGAGAGGGGGGGGTCTACGAGCAGTACTTC. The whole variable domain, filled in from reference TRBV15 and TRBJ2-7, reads DAMVIQNPRYQVTQFGKPVTLSCSQTLNHNVMYWYQQKSSQAPKLLFHYYDKDFNNEADTPDNFQSRRPNTSFCFLDIRSPGLGDTAMYLCATSREGGVYEQYFGPGTRLTVT.

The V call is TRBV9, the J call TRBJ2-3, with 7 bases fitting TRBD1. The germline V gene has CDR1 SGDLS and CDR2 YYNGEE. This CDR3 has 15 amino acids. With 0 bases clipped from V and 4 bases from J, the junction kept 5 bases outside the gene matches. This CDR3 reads CASSVGIGQADTQYF. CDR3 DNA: TGTGCCAGCAGCGTAGGGATCGGACAGGCAGATACGCAGTATTTT.

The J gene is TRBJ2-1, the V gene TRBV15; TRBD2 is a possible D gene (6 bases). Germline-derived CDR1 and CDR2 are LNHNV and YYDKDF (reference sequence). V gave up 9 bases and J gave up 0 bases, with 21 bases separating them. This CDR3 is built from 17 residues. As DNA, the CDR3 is TGTGCCACAGCTCGGCTAGTCGGGAGACACTCCTACAATGAGCAGTTCTTC. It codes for CATARLVGRHSYNEQFF.

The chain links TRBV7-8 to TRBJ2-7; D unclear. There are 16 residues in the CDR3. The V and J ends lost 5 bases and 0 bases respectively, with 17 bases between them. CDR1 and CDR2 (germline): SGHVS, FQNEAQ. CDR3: CASSAKLASSSYEQYF. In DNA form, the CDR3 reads TGTGCCAGCAGCGCCAAATTAGCCAGTAGCTCCTACGAGCAGTACTTC.

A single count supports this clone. The CDR3 region has the DNA TGCAGCGCGGAGACAGGAACGAGGGAGACCCAGTACTTC. Its protein product is CSAETGTRETQYF. The rearrangement links TRBV29-1 to TRBJ2-5; TRBD1 is a possible D gene (6 bases). The CDR3 length is 13 residues. Trimming removed 7 bases from V and 5 bases from J, with 17 bases in between. Germline CDR1 is SQVTM and CDR2 is ANQGSEA.

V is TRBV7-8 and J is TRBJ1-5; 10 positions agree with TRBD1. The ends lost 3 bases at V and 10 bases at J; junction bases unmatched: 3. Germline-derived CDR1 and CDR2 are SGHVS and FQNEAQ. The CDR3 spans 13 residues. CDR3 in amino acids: CASSFGQGGPQHF. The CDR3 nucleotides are TGTGCCAGCAGCTTTGGACAGGGGGGTCCCCAGCATTTT.

Here the CDR3 DNA reads TGTGCCTGGAGCCAGGGTTGGGGGGAGGCCGATACGCAGTATTTT. Encoded protein: CAWSQGWGEADTQYF. The chain carries TRBV30 and TRBJ2-3; a possible D gene is TRBD2 (6 bases). V lost 3 bases and J 6 bases, leaving 19 bases between the germline ends. The CDR3 is 15 residues long. Germline V lookup: CDR1 GTSNPN, CDR2 SVGIG (reference sequence).

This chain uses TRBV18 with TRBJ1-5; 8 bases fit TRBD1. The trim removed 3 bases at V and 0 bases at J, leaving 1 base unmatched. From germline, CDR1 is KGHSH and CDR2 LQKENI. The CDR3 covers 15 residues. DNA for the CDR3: TGTGCCAGCTCACCTGGGACAGGTAGCAATCAGCCCCAGCATTTT. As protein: CASSPGTGSNQPQHF.

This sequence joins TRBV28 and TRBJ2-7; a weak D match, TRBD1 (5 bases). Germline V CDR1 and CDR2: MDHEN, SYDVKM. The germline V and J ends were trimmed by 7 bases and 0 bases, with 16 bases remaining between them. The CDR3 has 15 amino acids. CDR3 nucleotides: TGTGCCAGCACCCCCGGACAAAGACACTCCTACGAGCAGTACTTC. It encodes CASTPGQRHSYEQYF.

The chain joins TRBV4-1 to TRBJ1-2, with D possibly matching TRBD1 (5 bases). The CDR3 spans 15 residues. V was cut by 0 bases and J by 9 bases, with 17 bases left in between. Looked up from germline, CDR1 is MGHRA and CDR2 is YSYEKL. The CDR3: CASSQEGAGLSSYTF. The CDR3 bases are TGCGCCAGCAGCCAAGAGGGCGCAGGGCTTTCCAGCTACACCTTC.

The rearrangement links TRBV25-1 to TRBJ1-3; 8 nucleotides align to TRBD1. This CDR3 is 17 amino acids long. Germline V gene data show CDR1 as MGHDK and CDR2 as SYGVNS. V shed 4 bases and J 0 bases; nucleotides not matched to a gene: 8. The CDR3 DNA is TGTGCCAGCAGTGCATCGACAGGGGCGAGCTCTGGAAACACCATATATTTT. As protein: CASSASTGASSGNTIYF.

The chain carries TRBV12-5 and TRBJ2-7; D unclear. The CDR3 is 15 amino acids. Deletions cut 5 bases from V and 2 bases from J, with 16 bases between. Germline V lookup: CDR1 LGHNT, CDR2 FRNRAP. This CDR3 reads CASGGGRPETYEQYF. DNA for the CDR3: TGTGCTAGTGGTGGCGGTAGGCCCGAGACCTACGAGCAGTACTTC.

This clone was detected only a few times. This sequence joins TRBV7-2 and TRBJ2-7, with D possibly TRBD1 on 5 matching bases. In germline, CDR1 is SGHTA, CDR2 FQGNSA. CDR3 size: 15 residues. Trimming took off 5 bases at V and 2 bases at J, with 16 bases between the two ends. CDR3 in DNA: TGTGCCAGCAGCCTTGGACCCCAGGGCCCCTACGAGCAGTACTTC. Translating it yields CASSLGPQGPYEQYF.

CDR3 region: CASSFRSPTGEQFF. DNA of the CDR3: TGTGCCAGCAGCTTTCGATCGCCCACGGGTGAGCAGTTCTTC. V and J are TRBV5-4 and TRBJ2-1; D not certain. Trimming took off 2 bases at V and 9 bases at J, with 15 bases between the two ends. This CDR3 spans 14 amino acids. Germline values: CDR1 SGHNT, CDR2 YYREEE (reference sequence).

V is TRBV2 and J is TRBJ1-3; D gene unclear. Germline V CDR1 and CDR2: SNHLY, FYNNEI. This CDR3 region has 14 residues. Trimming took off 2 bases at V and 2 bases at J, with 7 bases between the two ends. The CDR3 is CASSETGTGNTIYF. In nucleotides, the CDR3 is TGTGCCAGCAGTGAAACGGGTACTGGAAACACCATATATTTT.

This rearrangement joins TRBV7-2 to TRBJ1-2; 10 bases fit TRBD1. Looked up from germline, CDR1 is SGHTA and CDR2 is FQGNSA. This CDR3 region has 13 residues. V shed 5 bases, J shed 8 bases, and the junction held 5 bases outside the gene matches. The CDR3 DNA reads TGTGCCAGCAGCCTTGGACAGGGGGGCGGCTACACCTTC. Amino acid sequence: CASSLGQGGGYTF.

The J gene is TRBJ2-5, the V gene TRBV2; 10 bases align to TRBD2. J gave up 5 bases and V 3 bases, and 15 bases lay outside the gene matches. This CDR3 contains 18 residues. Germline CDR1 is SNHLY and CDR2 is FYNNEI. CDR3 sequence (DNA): TGTGCCAGCAGTGAGGGCTGGCTAGCGGGGGCTGGGGGGGAGACCCAGTACTTC. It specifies CASSEGWLAGAGGETQYF. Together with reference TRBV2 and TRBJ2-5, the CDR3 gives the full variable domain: EPEVTQTPSHQVTQMGQEVILRCVPISNHLYFYWYRQILGQKVEFLVSFYNNEISEKSEIFDDQFSVERPDGSNFTLKIRSTKLEDSAMYFCASSEGWLAGAGGETQYFGPGTRLLVL.

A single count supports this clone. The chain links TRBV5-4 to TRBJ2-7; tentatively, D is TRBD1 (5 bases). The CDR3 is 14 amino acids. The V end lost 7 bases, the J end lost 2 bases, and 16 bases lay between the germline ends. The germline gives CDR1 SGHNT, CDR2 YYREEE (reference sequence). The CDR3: CASWADRNPYEQYF. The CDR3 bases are TGTGCCAGCTGGGCCGACAGAAACCCCTACGAGCAGTACTTC.

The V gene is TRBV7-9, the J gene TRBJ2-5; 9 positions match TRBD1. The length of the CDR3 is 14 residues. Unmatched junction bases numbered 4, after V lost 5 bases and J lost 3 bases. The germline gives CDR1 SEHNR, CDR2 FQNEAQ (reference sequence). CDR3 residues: CASSGGTGKETQYF. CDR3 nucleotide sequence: TGTGCCAGCAGCGGAGGGACAGGGAAAGAGACCCAGTACTTC.

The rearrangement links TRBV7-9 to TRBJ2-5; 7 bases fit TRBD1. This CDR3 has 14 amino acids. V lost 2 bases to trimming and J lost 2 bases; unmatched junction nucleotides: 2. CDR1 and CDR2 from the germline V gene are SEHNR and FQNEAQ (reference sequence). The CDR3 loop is CASSLTGVQETQYF. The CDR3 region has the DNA TGTGCCAGCAGCTTAACAGGGGTGCAAGAGACCCAGTACTTC.

The CDR3 DNA reads TGTGCCAGTAGAAGGACAGGGGGACTCGGCTACACCTTC. Its translation: CASRRTGGLGYTF. The chain couples TRBV28 to TRBJ1-2, with 10 positions matching TRBD1. Looked up from germline, CDR1 is MDHEN and CDR2 is SYDVKM. The J segment lost 8 bases and the V segment lost 9 bases, leaving 9 bases of the junction unmatched. This CDR3 region has 13 residues.

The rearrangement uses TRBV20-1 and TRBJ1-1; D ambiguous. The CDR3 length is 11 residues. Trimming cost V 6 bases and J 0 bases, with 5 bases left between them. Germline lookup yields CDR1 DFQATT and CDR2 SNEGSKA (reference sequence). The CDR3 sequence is CSALMNTEAFF. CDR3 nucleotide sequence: TGCAGTGCCCTAATGAACACTGAAGCTTTCTTT.

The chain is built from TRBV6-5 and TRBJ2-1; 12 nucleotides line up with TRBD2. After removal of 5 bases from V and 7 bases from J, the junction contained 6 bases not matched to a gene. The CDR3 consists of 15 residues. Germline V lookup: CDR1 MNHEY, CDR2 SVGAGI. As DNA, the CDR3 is TGTGCCAGCAGTCTAGCGGGAGGGCGACAGAATGAGCAGTTCTTC. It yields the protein CASSLAGGRQNEQFF.

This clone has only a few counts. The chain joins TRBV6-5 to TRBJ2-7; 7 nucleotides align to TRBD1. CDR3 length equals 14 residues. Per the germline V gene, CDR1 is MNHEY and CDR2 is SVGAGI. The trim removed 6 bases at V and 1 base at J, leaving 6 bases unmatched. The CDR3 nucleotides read TGTGCCAGCAGCCGTAACAGGGGATCCTACGAGCAGTACTTC. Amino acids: CASSRNRGSYEQYF.